These T cell receptor beta chains were read from a single sample in a study of blood T cell repertoires in COVID-19. Libraries were prepared by immunoSEQ multiplex PCR; TCRdb keeps only in-frame clonotypes and omits some of them. The sample shows some 83,000 clones, 85% to 90% of them seen only once. Sequencing was performed on peripheral blood. These receptors were obtained from an elderly man in a cohort sampled during active COVID-19. The CDR3 runs from the conserved cysteine through the conserved F or W. Each record gives: V gene, D gene, clone size, J gene, CDR3 protein, CDR3 DNA. The D gene is left open where the match is weak. Only part of the rows carry a size: once, few, many, or a class if the clone is expanded.

TRBV7-8	-	-	TRBJ2-1	CASRPLVALKFF	TGTGCCAGCAGGCCTTTAGTTGCGTTAAAATTCTTC
TRBV6-1	-	-	TRBJ2-2	CASSEEGGTGELFF	TGTGCCAGCAGTGAGGAAGGAGGCACCGGGGAGCTGTTTTTT
TRBV19	-	-	TRBJ2-7	CASSVSQGSSYEQYF	TGTGCCAGTAGTGTCTCACAGGGAAGCTCCTACGAGCAGTACTTC
TRBV4-1	-	-	TRBJ1-5	CASSAPGGAEGQPQHF	TGCGCCAGCAGCGCCCCGGGGGGAGCCGAGGGTCAGCCCCAGCATTTT
TRBV5-5	-	once	TRBJ1-1	CASSPGLSPGGPMNTEAFF	TGTGCCAGCAGCCCCGGGTTGAGTCCGGGAGGGCCCATGAACACTGAAGCTTTCTTT
TRBV11-3	TRBD1	-	TRBJ2-2	CASSGGRTGELFF	TGTGCCAGCTCAGGGGGTCGGACCGGGGAGCTGTTTTTT
TRBV6-5	-	-	TRBJ2-3	CASLLTDTQYF	TGTGCCAGCCTTCTCACAGATACGCAGTATTTT
TRBV7-8	-	-	TRBJ2-5	CASSRGQQETQYF	TGTGCCAGCAGCAGAGGACAGCAAGAGACCCAGTACTTC
TRBV14	TRBD1	-	TRBJ1-6	CASSHYSGSGTGHNSPLHF	TGTGCCAGCAGCCATTACAGCGGGTCTGGGACAGGGCATAATTCACCCCTCCACTTT
TRBV5-1	-	-	TRBJ2-1	CASSLGQGGREQFF	TGCGCCAGCAGCTTGGGGCAGGGTGGGCGTGAGCAGTTCTTC
TRBV9	-	-	TRBJ2-2	CASSVGWSANTGELFF	TGTGCCAGCAGCGTAGGTTGGAGCGCGAACACCGGGGAGCTGTTTTTT
TRBV19	-	few	TRBJ2-3	CAVLSADTQYF	TGTGCCGTACTTAGCGCAGATACGCAGTATTTT
TRBV9	TRBD2	-	TRBJ2-1	CASSVIAGAPSNEQFF	TGTGCCAGCAGCGTCATAGCGGGGGCCCCCTCCAATGAGCAGTTCTTC
TRBV5-1	-	-	TRBJ1-3	CASSLFGGTGNTIYF	TGCGCCAGCAGCTTGTTCGGGGGGACTGGAAACACCATATATTTT
TRBV9	TRBD2	-	TRBJ2-5	CASNLAGGQETQYF	TGTGCCAGCAATCTAGCGGGGGGGCAAGAGACCCAGTACTTC
TRBV29-1	TRBD1	-	TRBJ2-7	CSVTLGGQGRIRSYEQYF	TGCAGCGTTACTCTGGGGGGACAGGGGCGGATTAGGTCCTACGAGCAGTACTTC
TRBV10-3	-	-	TRBJ2-5	CAISGGETQYF	TGTGCCATCAGTGGAGGAGAGACCCAGTACTTC
TRBV7-2	-	-	TRBJ2-3	CASSIFSSTDTQYF	TGTGCCAGCAGCATCTTCTCTAGCACAGATACGCAGTATTTT
TRBV7-2	-	-	TRBJ1-2	CASSSGGRGIVGYTF	TGTGCCAGCAGCTCGGGGGGCCGGGGGATAGTGGGCTACACCTTC
TRBV7-2	TRBD1	-	TRBJ1-2	CASSTSGQGDYGYTF	TGTGCCAGCAGCACCTCCGGACAGGGGGACTATGGCTACACCTTC
TRBV5-1	TRBD2	once	TRBJ2-1	CASSLSGGAVNEQFF	TGCGCCAGCAGCCTTAGCGGGGGGGCTGTCAATGAGCAGTTCTTC
TRBV27	TRBD1	-	TRBJ1-5	CASSSTPSDRGNQPQHF	TGTGCCAGCAGTTCCACCCCCTCGGACAGGGGTAATCAGCCCCAGCATTTT
TRBV6-5	TRBD1	-	TRBJ1-4	CASQGQGNEKLFF	TGTGCCAGCCAGGGACAGGGGAATGAAAAACTGTTTTTT
TRBV6-1	TRBD1	-	TRBJ1-6	CASSEAYRGTYNSPLHF	TGTGCCAGCAGTGAAGCCTACAGGGGAACCTATAATTCACCCCTCCACTTT
TRBV19	TRBD1	once	TRBJ1-2	CASGIFTGGSNYGYTF	TGTGCCAGTGGAATTTTCACAGGGGGAAGCAACTATGGCTACACCTTC
TRBV5-1	TRBD1	-	TRBJ1-3	CASSLADRDTIYF	TGCGCCAGCAGCTTGGCTGACAGGGACACCATATATTTT
TRBV5-4	-	-	TRBJ1-5	CASSLQGSRQPQHF	TGTGCCAGCAGCTTACAGGGTTCGCGACAGCCCCAGCATTTT
TRBV7-2	TRBD1	once	TRBJ2-4	CASSLTSGTGPIKNIQYF	TGTGCCAGCAGCTTAACTTCCGGGACAGGGCCTATTAAAAACATTCAGTACTTC
TRBV6-5	TRBD1	-	TRBJ2-7	CASSFWTGGRPYEQYF	TGTGCCAGCAGTTTTTGGACAGGCGGTAGACCCTACGAGCAGTACTTC
TRBV6-2/TRBV6-3	TRBD2	-	TRBJ2-5	CASSSRLAGETQYF	TGTGCCAGCAGTTCGCGACTAGCCGGTGAGACCCAGTACTTC
TRBV6-2/TRBV6-3	TRBD1	-	TRBJ2-2	CASSDRGVWTGELFF	TGTGCCAGCAGCGACAGGGGCGTGTGGACCGGGGAGCTGTTTTTT
TRBV5-1	TRBD2	-	TRBJ2-1	CASSLGTSGGAGEQFF	TGCGCCAGCAGCTTAGGGACTAGCGGGGGGGCCGGGGAGCAGTTCTTC
TRBV5-1	-	-	TRBJ2-5	CASSPIDWQETQYF	TGCGCCAGCAGCCCGATAGACTGGCAAGAGACCCAGTACTTC
TRBV15	-	-	TRBJ2-5	CATMGADGQETQYF	TGTGCCACCATGGGGGCGGACGGACAAGAGACCCAGTACTTC
TRBV5-1	TRBD1	-	TRBJ2-7	CASSLLAGTAVPYEQYF	TGCGCCAGCAGCTTGCTCGCCGGGACAGCCGTGCCCTACGAGCAGTACTTC
TRBV6-1	TRBD1	once	TRBJ1-6	CASSEGQGATYNSPLHF	TGTGCCAGCAGTGAAGGGCAGGGGGCGACCTATAATTCACCCCTCCACTTT
TRBV5-4	TRBD1	-	TRBJ2-2	CASSLFTGGFGELFF	TGTGCCAGCAGCTTGTTCACAGGGGGTTTCGGGGAGCTGTTTTTT
TRBV5-1	-	-	TRBJ2-2	CASSFSRNTGELFF	TGCGCCAGCAGCTTTTCCAGAAACACCGGGGAGCTGTTTTTT
TRBV7-3	TRBD1	-	TRBJ2-5	CASSVVGGTTQETQYF	TGTGCCAGCAGCGTTGTAGGGGGCACGACTCAAGAGACCCAGTACTTC
TRBV6-5	-	-	TRBJ1-6	CASIRTRSYNSPLHF	TGTGCCAGCATCAGAACCAGGTCCTATAATTCACCCCTCCACTTT
TRBV6-5	TRBD1	-	TRBJ2-5	CASSYTVGQAQYF	TGTGCCAGCAGTTACACCGTCGGACAGGCCCAGTACTTC
TRBV3-1/TRBV3-2	-	-	TRBJ1-2	CASSQVRAGVNYGYTF	TGTGCCAGCAGCCAAGTTAGGGCGGGCGTTAACTATGGCTACACCTTC
TRBV7-9	-	-	TRBJ1-6	CASSFENSPLHF	TGTGCCAGCAGCTTTGAGAATTCACCCCTCCACTTT
TRBV19	TRBD2	once	TRBJ2-5	CASSLTSTWETQYF	TGTGCCAGTAGCCTGACTAGCACCTGGGAGACCCAGTACTTC
TRBV6-5	-	-	TRBJ2-2	CASKTANTGELFF	TGTGCCAGCAAAACAGCGAACACCGGGGAGCTGTTTTTT
TRBV7-9	-	-	TRBJ1-3	CASSSQGPGNTIYF	TGTGCCAGCAGCTCCCAGGGGCCTGGAAACACCATATATTTT
TRBV29-1	TRBD2	-	TRBJ2-3	CSVGRGSTDTQYF	TGCAGCGTTGGGCGGGGGAGCACAGATACGCAGTATTTT
TRBV6-4	-	-	TRBJ1-1	CASSDRRYTEAFF	TGTGCCAGCAGTGACCGGAGGTACACTGAAGCTTTCTTT
TRBV4-3	-	-	TRBJ2-1	CASSQGIARHNEQFF	TGCGCCAGCAGCCAAGGAATAGCCCGGCACAATGAGCAGTTCTTC
TRBV27	-	-	TRBJ1-2	CASSFSNRDGYTF	TGTGCCAGCAGTTTTTCCAACAGGGACGGCTACACCTTC
TRBV5-1	-	once	TRBJ2-2	CASSPWTANTGELFF	TGCGCCAGCAGCCCCTGGACAGCGAACACCGGGGAGCTGTTTTTT
TRBV6-5	-	few	TRBJ1-4	CASRDTATNEKLFF	TGTGCCAGCCGGGACACTGCAACTAATGAAAAACTGTTTTTT